A selection of T cell receptor beta chains follows, all from one sample in a study of blood T cell repertoires in COVID-19. Produced via immunoSEQ multiplex PCR; TCRdb's table is partial and in-frame only. The data show roughly 150,000 clones, approximately 84% seen once. The sequenced sample consisted of peripheral blood. Source of these receptors: a man aged 70-80 years with active or convalescent COVID-19. CDR3s include the opening cysteine and the closing phenylalanine or tryptophan. Fields, in order: J gene, V gene, D gene, clone size, CDR3 protein, CDR3 DNA. A D gene is named only where the DNA matches it firmly. Not all rows give a size; the values are once, few, many and, for expanded clones, a class.

j_gene: TRBJ1-1
v_gene: TRBV10-1
d_gene: TRBD1
abundance: few
CDR3aa: CASRPGTDTEAFF
CDR3nt: TGCGCCAGCAGACCCGGGACAGACACTGAAGCTTTCTTT

j_gene: TRBJ2-7
v_gene: TRBV6-1
d_gene: TRBD1
abundance: NA
CDR3aa: CASSEWDRGSYEQYF
CDR3nt: TGTGCCAGCAGTGAATGGGACAGAGGTTCCTACGAGCAGTACTTC

j_gene: TRBJ1-6
v_gene: TRBV6-5
d_gene: NA
abundance: NA
CDR3aa: CASTHPGRPLHF
CDR3nt: TGTGCCAGCACCCACCCAGGCCGGCCCCTCCACTTT

j_gene: TRBJ2-5
v_gene: TRBV5-1
d_gene: NA
abundance: NA
CDR3aa: CASSLGGGETQYF
CDR3nt: TGCGCCAGCAGCTTGGGAGGGGGAGAGACCCAGTACTTC

j_gene: TRBJ2-1
v_gene: TRBV2
d_gene: NA
abundance: once
CDR3aa: CASSVEASSYNEQFF
CDR3nt: TGTGCCAGCAGTGTTGAGGCCAGCTCCTACAATGAGCAGTTCTTC

j_gene: TRBJ2-4
v_gene: TRBV28
d_gene: TRBD1
abundance: NA
CDR3aa: CASSRVGQAKNIQYF
CDR3nt: TGTGCCAGCAGTAGAGTGGGACAGGCCAAAAACATTCAGTACTTC

j_gene: TRBJ1-6
v_gene: TRBV28
d_gene: NA
abundance: NA
CDR3aa: CASSSPPGNNSPLHF
CDR3nt: TGTGCCAGCAGTTCCCCCCCAGGGAATAATTCACCCCTCCACTTT

j_gene: TRBJ2-3
v_gene: TRBV4-3
d_gene: TRBD2
abundance: NA
CDR3aa: CASSQGGRRGDTQYF
CDR3nt: TGCGCCAGCAGCCAAGGCGGGAGGCGGGGAGATACGCAGTATTTT

j_gene: TRBJ2-1
v_gene: TRBV6-2/TRBV6-3
d_gene: TRBD2
abundance: NA
CDR3aa: CASTPRGGRYNEQFF
CDR3nt: TGTGCCAGCACCCCGCGGGGGGGGAGATACAATGAGCAGTTCTTC

j_gene: TRBJ2-2
v_gene: TRBV11-2
d_gene: NA
abundance: NA
CDR3aa: CASSLVGGAIGGELFF
CDR3nt: TGTGCCAGCAGCTTAGTCGGAGGGGCGATAGGCGGGGAGCTGTTTTTT

j_gene: TRBJ2-1
v_gene: TRBV19
d_gene: NA
abundance: few
CDR3aa: CASSIRQGSDEQFF
CDR3nt: TGTGCCAGTAGTATCCGCCAGGGGAGCGATGAGCAGTTCTTC